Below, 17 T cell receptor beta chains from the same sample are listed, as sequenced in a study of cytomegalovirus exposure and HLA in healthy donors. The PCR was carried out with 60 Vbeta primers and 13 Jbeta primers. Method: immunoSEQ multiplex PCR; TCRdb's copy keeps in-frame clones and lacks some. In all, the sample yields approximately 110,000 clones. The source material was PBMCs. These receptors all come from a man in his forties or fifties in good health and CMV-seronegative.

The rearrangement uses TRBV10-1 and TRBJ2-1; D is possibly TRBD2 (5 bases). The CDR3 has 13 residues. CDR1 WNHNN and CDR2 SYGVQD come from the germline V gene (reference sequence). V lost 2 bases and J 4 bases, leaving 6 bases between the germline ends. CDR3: CASSEGLYNEQFF. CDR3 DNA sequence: TGCGCCAGCAGTGAGGGACTGTACAATGAGCAGTTCTTC.

The CDR3 region has the DNA TGTGCCAGTAGGACAGGCAATCAGCCCCAGCATTTT. This encodes CASRTGNQPQHF. The J gene is TRBJ1-5, the V gene TRBV19, with TRBD1 as a possible D gene (5 bases). Per germline, CDR1 LNHDA and CDR2 SQIVND (reference sequence). V lost 6 bases and J 2 bases, leaving 5 bases between the germline ends. The CDR3 sequence is 12 residues long.

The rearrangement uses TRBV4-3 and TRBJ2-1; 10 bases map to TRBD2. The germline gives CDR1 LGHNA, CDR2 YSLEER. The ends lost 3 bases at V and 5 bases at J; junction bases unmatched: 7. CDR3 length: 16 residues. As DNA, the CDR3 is TGCGCCAGCAGCCACCTCCTAGCGGGGGTTGACAATGAGCAGTTCTTC. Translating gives CASSHLLAGVDNEQFF.

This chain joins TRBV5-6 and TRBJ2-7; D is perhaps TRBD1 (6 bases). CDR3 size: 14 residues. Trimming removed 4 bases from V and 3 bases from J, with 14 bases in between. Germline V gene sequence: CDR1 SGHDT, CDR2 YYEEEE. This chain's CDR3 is CASSPMGHDYEQYF. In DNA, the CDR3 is TGTGCCAGCAGCCCTATGGGACACGACTACGAGCAGTACTTC.

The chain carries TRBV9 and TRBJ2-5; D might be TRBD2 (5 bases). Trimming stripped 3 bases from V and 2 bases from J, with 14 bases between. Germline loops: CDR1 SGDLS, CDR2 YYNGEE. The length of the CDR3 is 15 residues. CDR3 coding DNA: TGTGCCAGCAGCGATGGGCGGGTTCCGCAAGAGACCCAGTACTTC. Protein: CASSDGRVPQETQYF.

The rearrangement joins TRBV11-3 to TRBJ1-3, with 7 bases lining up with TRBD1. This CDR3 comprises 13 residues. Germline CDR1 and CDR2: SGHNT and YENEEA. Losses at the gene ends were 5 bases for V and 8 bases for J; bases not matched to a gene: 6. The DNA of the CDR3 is TGTGCCAGCAGCCTTGACAGGGTTGACACCATATATTTT. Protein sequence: CASSLDRVDTIYF.

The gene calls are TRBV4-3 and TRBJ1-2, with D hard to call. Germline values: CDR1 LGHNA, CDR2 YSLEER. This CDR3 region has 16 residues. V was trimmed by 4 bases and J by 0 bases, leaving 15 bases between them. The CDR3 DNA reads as TGCGCCAGCAGCCCTAATGCGGCGGTTGCTAACTATGGCTACACCTTC. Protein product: CASSPNAAVANYGYTF.

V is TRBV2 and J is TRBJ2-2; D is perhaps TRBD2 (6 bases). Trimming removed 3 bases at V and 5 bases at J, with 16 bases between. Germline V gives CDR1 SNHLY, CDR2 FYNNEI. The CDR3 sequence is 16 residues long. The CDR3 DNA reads TGTGCCAGCAGTGACACGGGCGGGGCACGTACCGGGGAGCTGTTTTTT. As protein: CASSDTGGARTGELFF.

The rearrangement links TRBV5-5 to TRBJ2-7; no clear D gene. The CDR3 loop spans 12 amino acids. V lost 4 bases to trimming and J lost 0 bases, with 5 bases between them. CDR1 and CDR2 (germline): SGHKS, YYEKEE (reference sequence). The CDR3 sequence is CASSQLSYEQYF. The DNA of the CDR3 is TGTGCCAGCAGCCAACTCTCCTACGAGCAGTACTTC.

CDR3 sequence reads: CASSQDLEVEQFF. CDR3 DNA sequence: TGTGCCAGCAGCCAAGATCTAGAAGTTGAGCAGTTCTTC. The chain carries TRBV14 and TRBJ2-1; D unclear. The CDR3 spans 13 residues. V was cut by 0 bases and J by 9 bases, with 9 bases left in between. CDR1 is SGHDN, CDR2 FVKESK, per germline.

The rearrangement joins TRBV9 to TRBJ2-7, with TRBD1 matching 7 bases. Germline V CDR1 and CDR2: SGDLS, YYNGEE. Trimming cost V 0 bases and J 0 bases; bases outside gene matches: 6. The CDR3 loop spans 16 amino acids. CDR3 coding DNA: TGTGCCAGCAGCGTAGGGGGACAGCTTTACTCCTACGAGCAGTACTTC. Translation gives CASSVGGQLYSYEQYF.

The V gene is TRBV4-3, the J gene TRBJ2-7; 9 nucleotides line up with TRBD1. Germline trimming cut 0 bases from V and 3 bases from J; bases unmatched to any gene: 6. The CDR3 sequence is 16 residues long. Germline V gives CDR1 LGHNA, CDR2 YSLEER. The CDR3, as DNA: TGCGCCAGCAGCCAAGACACAGGGGGCTCGTTCTACGAGCAGTACTTC. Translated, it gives CASSQDTGGSFYEQYF.

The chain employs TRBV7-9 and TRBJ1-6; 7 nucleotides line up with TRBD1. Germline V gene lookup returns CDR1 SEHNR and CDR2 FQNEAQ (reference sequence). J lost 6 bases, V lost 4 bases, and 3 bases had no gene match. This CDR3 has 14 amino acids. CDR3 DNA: TGTGCCAGCAGCTGGGGGACAGTTAATTCACCCCTCCACTTT. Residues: CASSWGTVNSPLHF.

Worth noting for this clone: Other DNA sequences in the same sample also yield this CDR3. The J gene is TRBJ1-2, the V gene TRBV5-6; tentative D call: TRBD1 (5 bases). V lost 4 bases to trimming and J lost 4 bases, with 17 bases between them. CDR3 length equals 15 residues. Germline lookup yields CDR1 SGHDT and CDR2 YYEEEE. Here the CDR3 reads CASSPGGGTTYGYTF. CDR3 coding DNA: TGTGCCAGCAGCCCCGGCGGGGGTACCACCTATGGCTACACCTTC. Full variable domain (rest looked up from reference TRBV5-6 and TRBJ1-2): DAGVTQSPTHLIKTRGQQVTLRCSPKSGHDTVSWYQQALGQGPQFIFQYYEEEERQRGNFPDRFSGHQFPNYSSELNVNALLLGDSALYLCASSPGGGTTYGYTFGSGTRLTVV.

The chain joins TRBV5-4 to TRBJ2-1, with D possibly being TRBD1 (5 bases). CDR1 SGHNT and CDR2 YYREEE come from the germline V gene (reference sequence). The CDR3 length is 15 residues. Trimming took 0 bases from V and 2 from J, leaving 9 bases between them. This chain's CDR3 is CASSLEGNPYNEQFF. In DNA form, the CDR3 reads TGTGCCAGCAGCTTGGAGGGGAACCCCTACAATGAGCAGTTCTTC.

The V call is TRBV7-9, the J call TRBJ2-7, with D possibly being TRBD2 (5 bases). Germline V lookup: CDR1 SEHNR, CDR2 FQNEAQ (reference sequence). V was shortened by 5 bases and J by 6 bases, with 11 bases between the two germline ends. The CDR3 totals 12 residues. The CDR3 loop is CASSARRGEQYF. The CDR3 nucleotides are TGTGCCAGCAGCGCACGCCGGGGCGAGCAGTACTTC.

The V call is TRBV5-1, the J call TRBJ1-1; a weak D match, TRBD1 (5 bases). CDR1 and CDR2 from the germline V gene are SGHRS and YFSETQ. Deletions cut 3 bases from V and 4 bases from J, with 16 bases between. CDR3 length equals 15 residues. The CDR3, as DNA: TGCGCCAGCAGCTGGGAAACCAGGGTAGGCACTGAAGCTTTCTTT. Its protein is CASSWETRVGTEAFF.